This T cell receptor (beta chain) was found in a study of blood T cell repertoires in COVID-19. Across the whole study: COVID-19 samples, acute and convalescent, were from the United States, Italy and Spain. T cells, B-cell-depleted T cells, or PBMCs provided the cDNA or gDNA that served as material.

The CDR3 is 15 amino acids. Germline lookup yields CDR1 MNHEY and CDR2 SVGAGI. J gave up 6 bases and V 4 bases, and 9 bases lay outside the gene matches. Study processing details: Reference gene primer amplification in the assay estimated nucleated cell counts. Using immunoSEQ multiplex PCR, the repertoire was profiled, and TCRdb retains in-frame clones only, with some absent. The V and J calls and clone size come from that table; D and trimming were worked out from the DNA. The sample lists about 220,000 clones; around 91% were seen once. Participants reported their clinical history, and cohort assignment relied on those reports. This clone came up once.

V is TRBV6-5 and J is TRBJ1-5; TRBD1 agrees at 7 bases. The origin of this receptor is a woman younger than 35 in a cohort exposed to, infected with or recovered from COVID-19 (not recorded which). Sequenced material: PBMCs or T cells enriched from blood (not recorded which). The chain's CDR3 is CASSSRYDRVQPQHF. In DNA, the CDR3 is TGTGCCAGCAGTTCCAGATACGACAGGGTTCAGCCCCAGCATTTT.